This T cell receptor beta chain was retrieved from a study of tumor and adjacent non-tumor tissue in lung cancer. Findings and limits, study-wide: In normal lung, the top 100 clones were significantly more dominant than in tumor.

TCRbeta libraries were built with three rounds of nested PCR, modified from ARM-PCR. Each CDR3 protein gets one entry after TCRdb re-called the multiplex PCR reads with MiXCR. This sample has under 250,000 distinct CDR3 sequences, with 60% to 75% found just once. This clonotype was seen just once. Its antigen is as yet unknown. A much larger clone is a single base away; this may be a read error. RNA was extracted from bulk tissue without any cell sorting. Germline V lookup: CDR1 DFQATT, CDR2 SNEGSKA (reference sequence). CDR3 length: 13 amino acids. J is TRBJ2-4 and V is TRBV20-1; D not resolved. Input material: lung tumor tissue. The source is a man between 60 and 75 years old with non-small cell lung cancer. The CDR3 DNA follows: TGCAGTGCTGACCCCCAGGCCACAAACATTCAGTACTTC. This translates into CSADPQATNIQYF.